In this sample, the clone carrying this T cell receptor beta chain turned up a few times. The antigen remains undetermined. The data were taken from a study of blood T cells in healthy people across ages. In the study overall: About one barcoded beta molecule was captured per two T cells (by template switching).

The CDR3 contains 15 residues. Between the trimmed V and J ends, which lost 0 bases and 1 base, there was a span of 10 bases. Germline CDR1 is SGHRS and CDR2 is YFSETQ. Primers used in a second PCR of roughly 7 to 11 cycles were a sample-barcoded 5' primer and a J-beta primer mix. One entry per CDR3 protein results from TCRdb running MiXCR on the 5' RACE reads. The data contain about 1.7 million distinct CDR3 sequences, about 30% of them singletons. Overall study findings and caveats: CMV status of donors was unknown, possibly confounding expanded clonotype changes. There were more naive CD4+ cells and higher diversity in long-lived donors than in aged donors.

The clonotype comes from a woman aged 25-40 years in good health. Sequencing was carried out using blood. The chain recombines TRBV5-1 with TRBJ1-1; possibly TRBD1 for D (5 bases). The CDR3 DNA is TGCGCCAGCAGCTTGGGATCCGGGGGGAACACTGAAGCTTTCTTT. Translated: CASSLGSGGNTEAFF.